A single T cell receptor (beta chain) is shown here with its context. The study drew donors from healthy Caucasian individuals in Russia aged roughly 6 to 95. At least 6.5 million PBMCs were isolated per sample. The source of the sample is a study of blood T cells in healthy people across ages. Through a sample-barcoded 5' primer and a J-beta primer mix, a second PCR was run for roughly 6 to 12 cycles. Via MiXCR, TCRdb re-called the 5' RACE reads, giving one row per CDR3 protein. The sample has roughly 500,000 distinct CDR3 sequences; 24% are singletons. The V segment lost 2 bases and the J segment 5 bases; nucleotides outside the gene matches: 3. CDR1 MNHEY and CDR2 SMNVEV come from the germline V gene (reference sequence). The CDR3 runs 15 residues. This sample was shared with a second study, whose subject was T cells of mothers and their children.

Specimen: blood. This chain joins TRBV27 and TRBJ2-5; 12 bases are a match to TRBD1. The clonotype comes from a boy between 5 and 17 years old in good health. The CDR3 nucleotides are TGTGCCAGCAGTTTAGGAGGGACAGGGGGCGAGACCCAGTACTTC. Amino acid sequence: CASSLGGTGGETQYF.